The TCR beta chain under discussion was sequenced for a study of Ad26.COV2.S vaccination and SARS-CoV-2 variants. Turning to the study itself: Ad26.COV2.S, an intramuscular injection, was given once or twice 56 days apart.

Noted treatment: about 20 received Ad26.COV2.S at low or high dose, single or two shots; several received placebo; per-sample allocation not given. At day 63 after the first vaccine or placebo injection, samples were drawn. Measured with immunoSEQ multiplex PCR; TCRdb has only the in-frame clones, and not every one. The table lists some 330,000 clones, 75% to 90% of them singletons. A word on this clone: Antigen: not known.

This CDR3 is built from 15 residues. The junction had 10 bases not matched to a gene; V was cut back by 2 bases and J by 6 bases. In germline, CDR1 is KGHSH, CDR2 LQKENI. Study-level points and caveats: Spike-specific TCR breadth in vaccine recipients exceeded that seen in placebo recipients.

This chain links TRBV18 with TRBJ2-7; the match to TRBD1 covers 7 bases. This receptor was identified in a person between 18 and 65 years old who received the Ad26.COV2.S COVID-19 vaccine or a placebo. The source was peripheral blood, collected in a trial of Ad26.COV2.S vaccine versus placebo. CDR3 loop: CASSPSGTALFEQYV. The DNA of the CDR3 is TGTGCCAGCTCACCATCCGGGACAGCGCTATTCGAGCAGTACGTC.